This T cell receptor (beta chain) was sequenced for a study of tumor-infiltrating lymphocytes in primary liver carcinoma. Priming with a constant-region primer yielded TCR beta cDNA from 400 to 500 ng total RNA. Three nested multiplex PCR rounds, a slightly modified ARM-PCR method, built the TCR beta libraries. The first two PCR rounds used TRBV1-TRBV30 forward primers with a C-beta reverse primer, roughly 10 cycles each. In TCRdb, the multiplex PCR reads were re-called with MiXCR into one record per CDR3 protein. The data show roughly 80,000 distinct CDR3 sequences, with around 66% seen just once and roughly 25% held by the top ten. Co-extraction of RNA and DNA was performed on about 19-31 mg of unsorted bulk tissue. Trimming took 8 bases from V and 4 from J, leaving 18 bases between them. The CDR3 is 15 amino acids.

The sample was tumor-adjacent normal liver tissue. The clonotype comes from a man aged 40-49 years with primary liver carcinoma and hepatitis B virus infection. V gene TRBV12-3 or TRBV12-4 combines with J gene TRBJ2-1; D is unclear. CDR3 region: CASQPNRQAYNEQFF. Here the CDR3 DNA reads TGTGCCAGCCAACCGAACAGACAAGCTTACAATGAGCAGTTCTTC.